Shown below are 24 T cell receptor beta chains from a single sample sequenced in a study of T cell responses to AZD1222 COVID-19 vaccine. Repertoires were generated with immunoSEQ multiplex PCR, while TCRdb's copy carries only in-frame clones and drops some. The sample consists of around 100,000 clones, approximately 87% of them appearing once. The material sequenced was peripheral blood, taken on day 0 of AZD1222 vaccination. The receptors were gathered from an adult in good health.

The chain joins TRBV4-2 to TRBJ1-6, with D unclear. The CDR3 totals 18 residues. The germline V gene encodes CDR1 LGHNA and CDR2 YNFKEQ. The ends were cut back, 4 bases at V and 7 bases at J, with 23 bases in the middle. CDR3 sequence (DNA): TGTGCCAGCAGCCCAGAAATACAGAGGCCCCTAGGCAATTCACCCCTCCACTTT. Amino acids: CASSPEIQRPLGNSPLHF.

The rearrangement joins TRBV7-9 to TRBJ1-4; D remains unclear. Germline CDR1 reads SEHNR; CDR2 reads FQNEAQ (reference sequence). V lost 1 base and J lost 8, with 11 bases in between. The CDR3 length is 14 residues. The CDR3 here is CASSLGINREKLFF. In DNA form, the CDR3 reads TGTGCCAGCAGCTTAGGGATTAATCGGGAAAAACTGTTTTTT.

This chain joins TRBV11-1 and TRBJ1-1, with D unresolved. The CDR3 extends over 13 amino acids. Germline V gene sequence: CDR1 SGHAT, CDR2 FQDESV (reference sequence). V gave up 6 bases and J gave up 6 bases, with 14 bases separating them. The CDR3 sequence: CASSPDLTSEAFF. The CDR3 nucleotides are TGTGCCAGCAGTCCAGACTTAACCTCTGAAGCTTTCTTT. Looking up the rest from reference TRBV11-1 and TRBJ1-1 gives the full variable domain: EAEVAQSPRYKITEKSQAVAFWCDPISGHATLYWYRQILGQGPELLVQFQDESVVDDSQLPKDRFSAERLKGVDSTLKIQPAELGDSAMYLCASSPDLTSEAFFGQGTRLTVV.

This rearrangement joins TRBV10-3 to TRBJ2-7; TRBD2 matches at 9 bases. The trim removed 6 bases at V and 6 bases at J, leaving 12 bases unmatched. This CDR3 contains 15 residues. Germline CDR1 reads ENHRY; CDR2 reads SYGVKD. In nucleotides, the CDR3 is TGTGCCATCAGAGCCGGGACTAGCACGTTCGGCGAGCAGTACTTC. Amino acids: CAIRAGTSTFGEQYF.

This chain links TRBV7-9 with TRBJ1-4; D unresolved. V was clipped by 5 bases and J by 7 bases, with 11 bases between them. The CDR3 contains 13 residues. Germline lookup yields CDR1 SEHNR and CDR2 FQNEAQ (reference sequence). The DNA for the CDR3 is TGTGCCAGCAGCCCCTCAGGTGTTGAAAAACTGTTTTTT. Translated, it gives CASSPSGVEKLFF.

This clone has just one count. The chain employs TRBV7-9 and TRBJ1-1, with TRBD1 as a possible D gene (6 bases). From germline, CDR1 is SEHNR and CDR2 FQNEAQ (reference sequence). The CDR3 length is 12 residues. Trimming pared 4 bases from V and 6 bases from J, leaving 9 bases between. DNA of the CDR3: TGTGCCAGCAGCTCAGGGGCTCCTGAAGCTTTCTTT. This encodes CASSSGAPEAFF.

V and J are TRBV10-3 and TRBJ2-3; TRBD2 might be the D (6 bases). The germline V gene has CDR1 ENHRY and CDR2 SYGVKD. Between the trimmed V and J ends, which lost 11 bases and 1 base, there was a span of 10 bases. The CDR3 is 12 amino acids. CDR3 sequence (DNA): TGTGCCGCCTCGGGAGGCACAGATACGCAGTATTTT. Its protein is CAASGGTDTQYF.

This chain joins TRBV7-2 and TRBJ2-7; D might be TRBD2 (6 bases). The CDR3 covers 14 residues. The V gene's germline CDR1 is SGHTA and CDR2 FQGNSA. Trimming pared 3 bases from V and 3 bases from J, leaving 12 bases between. CDR3 sequence (DNA): TGTGCCAGCAGCTTGGCGGGATCCAACTACGAGCAGTACTTC. Its protein product is CASSLAGSNYEQYF.

The chain links TRBV27 to TRBJ2-1; D could derive from TRBD1 or TRBD2 (5 bases each). Trimming removed 2 bases at V and 8 bases at J, with 16 bases between. CDR1 and CDR2 (germline): MNHEY, SMNVEV (reference sequence). This CDR3 comprises 15 residues. CDR3 loop: CASSLGAGSKHEQFF. In DNA, the CDR3 is TGTGCCAGCAGTTTAGGGGCAGGGAGCAAACATGAGCAGTTCTTC.

There are a few counts of this clone. The rearrangement joins TRBV6-1 to TRBJ1-1, with 9 bases lining up with TRBD1. The CDR3 totals 14 residues. Trimming took 3 bases from V and 8 from J; bases not matched to a gene: 7. Germline assignment: CDR1 MNHNS and CDR2 SASEGT. The CDR3 region is CASSDRTGEGEAFF. The CDR3, as DNA: TGTGCCAGCAGTGACCGGACAGGGGAGGGGGAAGCTTTCTTT.

The CDR3 coding sequence is TGTGCCAGTAGTATATCCCCGGGACACCGCTATAGCAATCAGCCCCAGCATTTT. It specifies CASSISPGHRYSNQPQHF. This chain joins TRBV19 and TRBJ1-5; TRBD1 might be the D (6 bases). This CDR3 spans 18 amino acids. Trimming cost V 2 bases and J 0 bases, with 17 bases left between them. Germline-derived CDR1 and CDR2 are LNHDA and SQIVND (reference sequence). The variable domain in full, completed from reference TRBV19 and TRBJ1-5, reads DGGITQSPKYLFRKEGQNVTLSCEQNLNHDAMYWYRQDPGQGLRLIYYSQIVNDFQKGDIAEGYSVSREKKESFPLTVTSAQKNPTAFYLCASSISPGHRYSNQPQHFGDGTRLSIL.

V gene TRBV19 combines with J gene TRBJ2-7, with TRBD1 as a possible D gene (5 bases). The length of the CDR3 is 14 residues. CDR1 is LNHDA, CDR2 SQIVND, per germline (reference sequence). V was trimmed by 1 base and J by 2 bases, leaving 9 bases between them. CDR3 region: CASSIGGLAYEQYF. The CDR3 DNA is TGTGCCAGTAGTATAGGGGGCCTCGCCTACGAGCAGTACTTC.

The rearrangement links TRBV7-9 to TRBJ2-3, with D possibly TRBD2 on 5 matching bases. V lost 5 bases and J lost 3, with 15 bases in between. Per the germline V gene, CDR1 is SEHNR and CDR2 is FQNEAQ (reference sequence). The length of the CDR3 is 15 residues. The CDR3 nucleotides are TGTGCCAGCAGCGAGGGCTGGCGGAATACAGATACGCAGTATTTT. Translated: CASSEGWRNTDTQYF. Complete variable domain (other parts from reference TRBV7-9 and TRBJ2-3): DTGVSQNPRHKITKRGQNVTFRCDPISEHNRLYWYRQTLGQGPEFLTYFQNEAQLEKSRLLSDRFSAERPKGSFSTLEIQRTEQGDSAMYLCASSEGWRNTDTQYFGPGTRLTVL.

This chain links TRBV5-1 with TRBJ1-2; 10 bases agree with TRBD1. V shed 3 bases, J shed 0 bases, and the junction held 11 bases outside the gene matches. From germline, CDR1 is SGHRS and CDR2 YFSETQ. CDR3 length: 18 residues. This CDR3 is CASSSPRDRGLTNYGYTF. In nucleotides, the CDR3 is TGCGCCAGCAGCTCCCCCCGGGACAGGGGTCTTACTAACTATGGCTACACCTTC.

CDR3 region: CASSPTGGPYEQYF. CDR3 DNA sequence: TGTGCCAGCAGCCCCACCGGGGGGCCCTACGAGCAGTACTTC. The J gene is TRBJ2-7, the V gene TRBV7-2, with D perhaps TRBD2 (7 bases). Germline lookup yields CDR1 SGHTA and CDR2 FQGNSA. Trimming cost V 5 bases and J 2 bases, with 13 bases left between them. The CDR3 runs 14 residues.

This sequence joins TRBV7-3 and TRBJ2-3; no firm D call. This CDR3 has 16 residues. Trimming removed 2 bases at V and 0 bases at J, with 12 bases between. Germline lookup yields CDR1 SGHTA and CDR2 FQGTGA. CDR3 residues: CASSLGGLDSTDTQYF. The CDR3, as DNA: TGTGCCAGCAGCTTAGGCGGCCTGGATAGCACAGATACGCAGTATTTT. Together with reference TRBV7-3 and TRBJ2-3, the CDR3 gives the full variable domain: GAGVSQTPSNKVTEKGKYVELRCDPISGHTALYWYRQSLGQGPEFLIYFQGTGAADDSGLPNDRFFAVRPEGSVSTLKIQRTERGDSAVYLCASSLGGLDSTDTQYFGPGTRLTVL.

The V call is TRBV15, the J call TRBJ1-1; D is undetermined. The CDR3 runs 12 residues. The germline gives CDR1 LNHNV, CDR2 YYDKDF (reference sequence). Trimming left V 6 bases short and J 1 base short, with 6 bases between. The CDR3 sequence is CATRGENTEAFF. CDR3 in DNA: TGTGCCACCAGGGGAGAGAACACTGAAGCTTTCTTT.

This clone has a single count. Distinct nucleotide sequences in the sample also encode this CDR3. V is TRBV3-1 (or the pseudogene TRBV3-2) and J is TRBJ2-5; D gene uncertain. Per the germline V gene, CDR1 is LGHDT and CDR2 is YNNKEL (reference sequence). The CDR3 extends over 12 amino acids. The V gene lost 4 bases and the J gene lost 5 bases, with 8 bases spanning the gap. The CDR3 DNA reads TGTGCCAGCAGCCCATCCAGGGAGACCCAGTACTTC. This gives the protein CASSPSRETQYF.

This sequence joins TRBV11-2 and TRBJ1-4; 7 bases align to TRBD1. The length of the CDR3 is 13 residues. The V gene end was trimmed by 10 bases and the J gene end by 5 bases; junction bases not matched to a gene: 7. Germline V CDR1 and CDR2: SGHAT, FQNNGV. The DNA for the CDR3 is TGTGCCACTAACAGGGGCCCGAATGAAAAACTGTTTTTT. Translation: CATNRGPNEKLFF.

In its sample, this clone was seen once. J is TRBJ2-5 and V is TRBV10-3; a weak D match, TRBD2 (6 bases). V lost 4 bases and J 3 bases, leaving 15 bases between the germline ends. This CDR3 spans 15 amino acids. The germline V gene encodes CDR1 ENHRY and CDR2 SYGVKD. This chain's CDR3 is CAISVRGGKEETQYF. The CDR3 DNA reads TGTGCCATCAGTGTGCGTGGGGGGAAGGAAGAGACCCAGTACTTC.

V gene TRBV5-1 combines with J gene TRBJ1-4; D remains unclear. Trimming shortened V by 0 bases and J by 2 bases, and 11 bases separated the two germline ends. Germline assignment: CDR1 SGHRS and CDR2 YFSETQ. This CDR3 contains 16 residues. CDR3: CASSLALGGTNEKLFF. DNA of the CDR3: TGCGCCAGCAGCTTGGCCCTGGGAGGCACTAATGAAAAACTGTTTTTT.

The chain couples TRBV3-1 (or the pseudogene TRBV3-2) to TRBJ1-1; D uncertain. From germline, CDR1 is LGHDT and CDR2 YNNKEL (reference sequence). Trimming pared 1 base from V and 9 bases from J, leaving 6 bases between. The CDR3 is 11 residues long. The CDR3: CASSQGKKAFF. In DNA, the CDR3 is TGTGCCAGCAGCCAAGGGAAAAAAGCTTTCTTT.

The DNA of the CDR3 is TGTGCCAGCAGCGCCTCGGGACGGTACTATGGCTACACCTTC. This translates into CASSASGRYYGYTF. The chain combines TRBV7-9 with TRBJ1-2, with a weak D call TRBD1 (5 bases). CDR3 length equals 14 residues. Germline CDR1 reads SEHNR; CDR2 reads FQNEAQ (reference sequence). The V and J ends lost 5 bases and 3 bases respectively, with 13 bases between them.

The rearrangement links TRBV6-5 to TRBJ1-5; weak D call: TRBD1 (5 bases). From germline, CDR1 is MNHEY and CDR2 SVGAGI. The CDR3 runs to 15 residues. Trimming removed 0 bases at V and 4 bases at J, with 10 bases between. The CDR3 nucleotides are TGTGCCAGCAGTTACTCGAGCAGGGAAAATCAGCCCCAGCATTTT. It translates to CASSYSSRENQPQHF.